The rows below give T cell receptor beta chains drawn from one sample of a study of cytomegalovirus exposure and HLA in healthy donors. Method: immunoSEQ multiplex PCR; TCRdb's copy keeps in-frame clones and lacks some. In the table there are 100,000 or so clones, around 80% of which are singletons. The specimen sequenced was PBMCs. All receptors derive from a male donor in good health and CMV-seronegative. Each CDR3 is given without its conserved first and last residue. The D gene is left open where the match is weak. Expanded clones are given a class, and other clones once, few, many or no size at all.

clone size: -; CDR3 length: 12; D gene: TRBD2; V gene: TRBV6-5; CDR3 protein: ASSYGLGGYEQY
clone size: -; CDR3 length: 10; D gene: -; V gene: TRBV18; CDR3 protein: ASSDRGWAQH
clone size: -; CDR3 length: 12; D gene: -; V gene: TRBV19; CDR3 protein: ASSIRAAWDTQY
clone size: once; CDR3 length: 11; D gene: -; V gene: TRBV28; CDR3 protein: ASSWGLSETQY
clone size: -; CDR3 length: 17; D gene: -; V gene: TRBV19; CDR3 protein: ASSIKQGPVSTNTGELF
clone size: -; CDR3 length: 11; D gene: -; V gene: TRBV6-1; CDR3 protein: ASSERSSYEQY
clone size: -; CDR3 length: 15; D gene: TRBD2; V gene: TRBV19; CDR3 protein: ASSIGGAGGPYNEQF
clone size: few; CDR3 length: 11; D gene: TRBD1; V gene: TRBV10-3; CDR3 protein: AIRGGQGYEQY
clone size: -; CDR3 length: 13; D gene: TRBD1; V gene: TRBV6-6; CDR3 protein: ASSDPGTGGYEQY
clone size: -; CDR3 length: 14; D gene: TRBD2; V gene: TRBV7-2; CDR3 protein: ASSQIAGGRYNEQF
clone size: -; CDR3 length: 11; D gene: -; V gene: TRBV5-1; CDR3 protein: ASSLDGGGEAF
clone size: -; CDR3 length: 12; D gene: TRBD2; V gene: TRBV15; CDR3 protein: ATRLAGEVGEQY
clone size: -; CDR3 length: 12; D gene: TRBD2; V gene: TRBV2; CDR3 protein: ASEASGSRDTQY
clone size: -; CDR3 length: 12; D gene: TRBD1; V gene: TRBV30; CDR3 protein: AWSGTGGSQPQH
clone size: -; CDR3 length: 13; D gene: -; V gene: TRBV7-3; CDR3 protein: ASSLNGWGENIQY
clone size: -; CDR3 length: 13; D gene: TRBD2; V gene: TRBV9; CDR3 protein: ASSSSGRGDNEQF
clone size: -; CDR3 length: 12; D gene: -; V gene: TRBV5-1; CDR3 protein: ASSLSQGVNEQY
clone size: -; CDR3 length: 14; D gene: TRBD1; V gene: TRBV5-4; CDR3 protein: ASSSAQGAIPYEQY
clone size: -; CDR3 length: 12; D gene: TRBD1; V gene: TRBV7-9; CDR3 protein: ASSSAGGGYGYT
clone size: few; CDR3 length: 12; D gene: -; V gene: TRBV2; CDR3 protein: ASSGTFLSYEQY
clone size: -; CDR3 length: 11; D gene: -; V gene: TRBV30; CDR3 protein: AWWSRGNTEAF
clone size: -; CDR3 length: 10; D gene: -; V gene: TRBV28; CDR3 protein: ASTRGRETQY
clone size: -; CDR3 length: 14; D gene: TRBD2; V gene: TRBV7-3; CDR3 protein: ASSLGGGAGQETQY
clone size: -; CDR3 length: 11; D gene: -; V gene: TRBV7-9; CDR3 protein: ASSLATGDTQY
clone size: -; CDR3 length: 14; D gene: TRBD1; V gene: TRBV4-3; CDR3 protein: ASSQDRGTGGEKLF
clone size: -; CDR3 length: 14; D gene: -; V gene: TRBV10-3; CDR3 protein: AISVDRLLLGNTIY
clone size: -; CDR3 length: 16; D gene: -; V gene: TRBV6-4; CDR3 protein: ASSERTAADTGNQPQH
clone size: -; CDR3 length: 12; D gene: TRBD1; V gene: TRBV18; CDR3 protein: ASSPDRDSYGYT
clone size: -; CDR3 length: 13; D gene: -; V gene: TRBV11-2; CDR3 protein: ASSPRVQVRDEQY
clone size: -; CDR3 length: 13; D gene: TRBD2; V gene: TRBV11-2; CDR3 protein: ASSLGAGGYNEQF
clone size: -; CDR3 length: 14; D gene: TRBD1; V gene: TRBV7-9; CDR3 protein: ASSPIGTGERNEQF
clone size: -; CDR3 length: 15; D gene: TRBD2; V gene: TRBV9; CDR3 protein: ASGGGRENDPSREQY
clone size: -; CDR3 length: 10; D gene: TRBD2; V gene: TRBV29-1; CDR3 protein: SVLSGGHEQY
clone size: -; CDR3 length: 13; D gene: -; V gene: TRBV19; CDR3 protein: ASTPHAGGNQPQH
clone size: -; CDR3 length: 14; D gene: TRBD1; V gene: TRBV6-6; CDR3 protein: ASSYDDATGGYGYT
clone size: -; CDR3 length: 10; D gene: -; V gene: TRBV5-6; CDR3 protein: ASSFLNSPLH
clone size: few; CDR3 length: 14; D gene: TRBD1; V gene: TRBV27; CDR3 protein: ASPDRDSSSYNEQF
clone size: once; CDR3 length: 13; D gene: TRBD1; V gene: TRBV2; CDR3 protein: ASRGTGGYNQPQH
clone size: -; CDR3 length: 13; D gene: -; V gene: TRBV7-8; CDR3 protein: ASSYARAGRYGYT
clone size: -; CDR3 length: 11; D gene: -; V gene: TRBV7-9; CDR3 protein: ASSPGQHNEQF
clone size: -; CDR3 length: 14; D gene: -; V gene: TRBV9; CDR3 protein: ASSVGREEAKNIQY
clone size: -; CDR3 length: 13; D gene: -; V gene: TRBV25-1; CDR3 protein: ASSEYQGQVYGYT
clone size: -; CDR3 length: 13; D gene: TRBD2; V gene: TRBV11-2; CDR3 protein: ASSSLAERAYEQY
clone size: -; CDR3 length: 11; D gene: -; V gene: TRBV19; CDR3 protein: ASSERQHYGYT
clone size: -; CDR3 length: 13; D gene: -; V gene: TRBV23-1; CDR3 protein: ASSRTWEVNTEAF
clone size: -; CDR3 length: 14; D gene: TRBD1; V gene: TRBV11-2; CDR3 protein: ASSHRDRASNYGYT
clone size: -; CDR3 length: 13; D gene: TRBD2; V gene: TRBV18; CDR3 protein: ASSPGLAGNGEQF
clone size: -; CDR3 length: 12; D gene: TRBD1; V gene: TRBV11-2; CDR3 protein: ASSAGTGGTEQY
clone size: -; CDR3 length: 13; D gene: -; V gene: TRBV29-1; CDR3 protein: SVEDSLQGSYGYT
clone size: once; CDR3 length: 16; D gene: TRBD1; V gene: TRBV19; CDR3 protein: ASSRPGQGANSGNTIY
clone size: -; CDR3 length: 13; D gene: TRBD1; V gene: TRBV4-1; CDR3 protein: ASSQDGQGFSPLH
clone size: -; CDR3 length: 14; D gene: TRBD2; V gene: TRBV5-4; CDR3 protein: ASSLAGRGAYNEQF
clone size: -; CDR3 length: 11; D gene: -; V gene: TRBV9; CDR3 protein: ASRRQPNTEAF
clone size: -; CDR3 length: 15; D gene: TRBD1; V gene: TRBV11-1; CDR3 protein: ASSSGQGIYMNTEAF
clone size: -; CDR3 length: 11; D gene: TRBD1; V gene: TRBV6-5; CDR3 protein: ASRRDRVGGYT
clone size: -; CDR3 length: 13; D gene: -; V gene: TRBV9; CDR3 protein: ASSVGPGSFYGYT
clone size: -; CDR3 length: 11; D gene: -; V gene: TRBV6-1; CDR3 protein: ASREAGSYGYT
clone size: few; CDR3 length: 13; D gene: -; V gene: TRBV7-3; CDR3 protein: ASSQTGPLNTEAF
clone size: -; CDR3 length: 11; D gene: -; V gene: TRBV7-9; CDR3 protein: ASSLGSSGEAF